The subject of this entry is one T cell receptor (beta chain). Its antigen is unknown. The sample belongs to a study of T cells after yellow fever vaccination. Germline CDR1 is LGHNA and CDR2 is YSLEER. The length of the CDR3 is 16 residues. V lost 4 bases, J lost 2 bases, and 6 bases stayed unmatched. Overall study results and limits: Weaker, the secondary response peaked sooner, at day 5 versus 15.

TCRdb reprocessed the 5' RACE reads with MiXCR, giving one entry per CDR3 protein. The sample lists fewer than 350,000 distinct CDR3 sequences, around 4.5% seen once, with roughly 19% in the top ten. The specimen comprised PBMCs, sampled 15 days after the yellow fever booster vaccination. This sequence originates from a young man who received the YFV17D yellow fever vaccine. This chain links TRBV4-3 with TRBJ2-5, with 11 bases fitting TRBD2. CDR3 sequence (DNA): TGCGCCAGCAGCCCGACTAGCGGGGCGTCTCAAGAGACCCAGTACTTC. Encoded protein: CASSPTSGASQETQYF.